This T cell receptor (beta chain) was identified during a study of post-analysis software for immune sequencing data. With regard to this clonotype: Its cognate antigen is unknown.

CDR1 is SGHDT, CDR2 YYEEEE, per germline. Losses at the gene ends were 0 bases for V and 3 bases for J; bases not matched to a gene: 8. CDR3 size: 17 residues. General observations from the study: Multiple sclerosis patients had significantly lower normalized Chao1 diversity than controls. Same-batch preparations were strongly co-clustered by F measure. Controls showed lower frequencies than patients for five or six TRBV segments, and TRBV5-6, TRBV5-1 and TRBV20-1 were among these.

Unique-molecular-identifier-tagged TCR beta cDNA libraries were used. TCRdb re-analysed the PCR reads in MiXCR, keeping a single row per CDR3 protein. The table includes fewer than 850,000 distinct CDR3 sequences, about 32% detected once. The TCR originated in a girl between 5 and 17 years old with multiple sclerosis. The chain links TRBV5-6 to TRBJ2-3; 9 bases are a match to TRBD2. Sequencing was done on a sample of blood. DNA for the CDR3: TGTGCCAGCAGCTTGGCCGGACGCGGGGGGGCGACAGATACGCAGTATTTT. Translating it yields CASSLAGRGGATDTQYF.